This T cell receptor (beta chain) was identified during a study of shared clonotypes between healthy human individuals. V gave up 4 bases and J gave up 0 bases, with 13 bases separating them. Germline lookup yields CDR1 SGDLS and CDR2 YYNGEE. The CDR3 loop spans 15 amino acids. Assay: immunoSEQ multiplex PCR; the TCRdb copy retains only in-frame clones and omits some. The table lists more than 1 million clones, 75% to 85% of them singletons. This clonotype originated in a man between 18 and 35 years old in good health. Some clones in this sample may be carry-over from other donors' samples. The chain couples TRBV9 to TRBJ2-5, with D perhaps matching TRBD2 (6 bases). The sample consisted of memory CD4+ T cells from PBMCs. Subset meaning: CD45RA-negative fraction. CDR3 sequence (DNA): TGTGCCAGCAGCCCAAGTGGAGGGTACCAAGAGACCCAGTACTTC. This sequence encodes CASSPSGGYQETQYF. Together with reference TRBV9 and TRBJ2-5, the CDR3 gives the full variable domain: DSGVTQTPKHLITATGQRVTLRCSPRSGDLSVYWYQQSLDQGLQFLIQYYNGEERAKGNILERFSAQQFPDLHSELNLSSLELGDSALYFCASSPSGGYQETQYFGPGTRLLVL.